The 10 T cell receptor beta chains below all came from one sample that was sequenced in a study of cytomegalovirus exposure and HLA in healthy donors. PCR primers comprised 60 Vbeta and 13 Jbeta primers. The assay was immunoSEQ multiplex PCR, and TCRdb's table has in-frame clones only and misses some. The sample yields tens of thousands of clones, 78% seen once. The sequencing input was PBMCs. The receptors here all came from a male donor in good health and CMV-seropositive.

This clone was counted once. The chain employs TRBV10-2 and TRBJ2-3, with TRBD1 identical over 9 bases. Germline-derived CDR1 and CDR2 are WSHSY and SAAADI. The CDR3 spans 14 residues. Trimming took 10 bases from V and 1 from J; bases not matched to a gene: 6. The CDR3 sequence: CATATGGGTDTQYF. CDR3 nucleotide sequence: TGCGCCACCGCTACAGGGGGCGGCACAGATACGCAGTATTTT.

In DNA, the CDR3 is TGTGCCAGCAGTTTATCGAGCGGCGTCTTCTACAATGAGCAGTTCTTC. Protein product: CASSLSSGVFYNEQFF. The chain employs TRBV27 and TRBJ2-1, with D maybe TRBD2 (5 bases). V was shortened by 0 bases and J by 3 bases, with 12 bases between the two germline ends. CDR3 length: 16 amino acids. Germline CDR1 reads MNHEY; CDR2 reads SMNVEV (reference sequence).

The CDR3 loop is CASGGGGYNEQFF. In nucleotides, the CDR3 is TGCGCCAGCGGGGGAGGGGGGTACAATGAGCAGTTCTTC. The V gene is TRBV5-1, the J gene TRBJ2-1, with TRBD2 as a possible D gene (7 bases). The CDR3 runs 13 residues. The V end lost 7 bases, the J end lost 4 bases, and 12 bases lay between the germline ends. Germline values: CDR1 SGHRS, CDR2 YFSETQ.

This clone was recorded only once. Other DNA sequences in the sample encode the same CDR3. V and J are TRBV9 and TRBJ2-7, with TRBD1 matching over 10 bases. The germline gives CDR1 SGDLS, CDR2 YYNGEE. Losses at the gene ends were 0 bases for V and 1 base for J; bases not matched to a gene: 1. The CDR3 contains 15 residues. CDR3 sequence reads: CASSVGQGASYEQYF. CDR3 bases: TGTGCCAGCAGCGTAGGACAGGGGGCGTCCTACGAGCAGTACTTC.

The rearrangement uses TRBV28 and TRBJ1-1, with D possibly TRBD1 on 5 matching bases. The CDR3 runs to 14 residues. CDR1 MDHEN and CDR2 SYDVKM come from the germline V gene. V shed 10 bases and J shed 0 bases, with 15 bases lying between them. The CDR3, as DNA: TGTGCCACAGCCCCAGGGCCTTTGAACACTGAAGCTTTCTTT. Translated: CATAPGPLNTEAFF. Full variable domain (outside the CDR3, taken from reference TRBV28 and TRBJ1-1): DVKVTQSSRYLVKRTGEKVFLECVQDMDHENMFWYRQDPGLGLRLIYFSYDVKMKEKGDIPEGYSVSREKKERFSLILESASTNQTSMYLCATAPGPLNTEAFFGQGTRLTVV.

V gene TRBV5-1 combines with J gene TRBJ2-7; a weak D match, TRBD1 (5 bases). Germline V lookup: CDR1 SGHRS, CDR2 YFSETQ. The CDR3 is made up of 14 amino acids. With 0 bases removed from V and 5 bases from J, the gap between germline ends came to 12 bases. The CDR3 loop is CASSLAAGWDEQYF. The CDR3 coding sequence is TGCGCCAGCAGCTTGGCCGCAGGGTGGGACGAGCAGTACTTC.

The chain joins TRBV19 to TRBJ2-1; TRBD2 agrees at 10 bases. J was trimmed by 8 bases and V by 0 bases; bases with no gene match: 10. This CDR3 is built from 17 residues. Germline assignment: CDR1 LNHDA and CDR2 SQIVND (reference sequence). CDR3 nucleotides: TGTGCCAGTAGTATAGATCGGCTAGCGGGAGTCAGGGATGAGCAGTTCTTC. Protein sequence: CASSIDRLAGVRDEQFF.

The rearrangement joins TRBV15 to TRBJ2-1, with 10 bases lining up with TRBD1. CDR1 is LNHNV and CDR2 is YYDKDF in the germline V gene (reference sequence). After removal of 4 bases from V and 7 bases from J, the junction contained 7 bases not matched to a gene. The CDR3 is 15 amino acids. The CDR3: CATSTRQGASNEQFF. The CDR3 nucleotides are TGTGCCACCAGCACAAGACAGGGGGCGTCGAATGAGCAGTTCTTC.

This sequence joins TRBV18 and TRBJ1-3; 9 bases line up with TRBD1. Germline lookup yields CDR1 KGHSH and CDR2 LQKENI. The V and J ends lost 8 bases and 4 bases, in that order; junction bases with no gene match: 15. The CDR3 runs to 17 residues. The CDR3 loop is CASTRLAQGAAGNTIYF. The CDR3 coding sequence is TGTGCCAGCACACGACTCGCACAGGGGGCTGCAGGAAACACCATATATTTT.

The V call is TRBV9, the J call TRBJ2-7, with D possibly being TRBD2 (6 bases). V was clipped by 0 bases and J by 6 bases, with 13 bases between them. CDR1 SGDLS and CDR2 YYNGEE come from the germline V gene. The CDR3 covers 14 residues. The CDR3 DNA reads as TGTGCCAGCAGCGTAGGTCCTAGCGACTTCGAGCAGTACTTC. This translates into CASSVGPSDFEQYF. Variable domain in full (rest from reference TRBV9 and TRBJ2-7): DSGVTQTPKHLITATGQRVTLRCSPRSGDLSVYWYQQSLDQGLQFLIQYYNGEERAKGNILERFSAQQFPDLHSELNLSSLELGDSALYFCASSVGPSDFEQYFGPGTRLTVT.